Listed below are T cell receptor beta chains from one sample, sequenced in a study of blood T cell repertoires in COVID-19. Using immunoSEQ multiplex PCR, the repertoire was profiled, and TCRdb retains in-frame clones only, with some absent. This table holds about 49,000 clones, around 86% found once. Sequenced input: peripheral blood. Source of these receptors: a man in his forties or fifties with active COVID-19. The CDR3 runs from the conserved cysteine through the conserved F or W.

>TRBV5-4
CASSLETPRSRGYTF
>TRBV3-1/TRBV3-2
CASSHSPGQGNTEAFF
>TRBV19
CASSIFGAGVSGPEAFF
>TRBV21-1
CASRRAGATQETQYF
>TRBV19
CASSLAGTGTYEQYF
>TRBV10-1
CASAPTRDSYEQYF
>TRBV19
CASSIGRDEQYF
>TRBV6-5
CASTKLAPSTGELFF
>TRBV5-4
CASSGDRLYGYTF
>TRBV5-6
CASSHRQFSGANVLTF
>TRBV6-6
CASSYSGDSSYEQYF
>TRBV28
CASSLSRRVSLNSPLHF
>TRBV18
CASSPETGSSYNEQFF
>TRBV28
CASSRRTGPRPQHF
>TRBV5-1
CASSLVGTGNTEAFF
>TRBV9
CASSVDRANTEAFF
>TRBV6-6
CASTQRQGFRTEAFF
>TRBV28
CASSPRGGSGYTF
>TRBV7-2
CASSLSSSYNSPLHF
>TRBV13
CASSLHRAGGNTDTQYF
>TRBV27
CASSLGPFRTNEKLFF
>TRBV11-2
CASSYRDRQYF
>TRBV4-2
CASSQRGTQNTEAFF
>TRBV9
CASSAFESYEQYF
>TRBV21-1
CASSKVSSRLFQAENEQFF
>TRBV2
CASRQAGYTF
>TRBV29-1
CSVETGYNEQFF
>TRBV7-3
CASSLAPPGQGGYTF
>TRBV29-1
CSTDWTGRNTEAFF
>TRBV19
CASSRSPAGGSYEQYF
>TRBV6-2/TRBV6-3
CASSYLPRSGELFF
>TRBV30
CAWSVLQRSNYGYTF
>TRBV18
CASSLAGIEQFF
>TRBV27
CASTRGETQYF
>TRBV27
CASSLFRPSRGYEQYF
>TRBV20-1
CSARDRRAQYF
>TRBV2
CASSEARQGGTDTQYF
>TRBV28
CASSFEGGRADTQYF
>TRBV5-6
CASSLVGTAAWTQYF
>TRBV20-1
CSASNLAVTYEQYF
>TRBV7-2
CASSLARGRRANYGYTF
>TRBV27
CASSSLPYQPQHF
>TRBV5-1
CASSLSGGTGNQPQHF
>TRBV19
CASSTGPTVPPQHF
>TRBV29-1
CSVESPGHTGELFF
>TRBV28
CASSITTGAPSGIQYF
>TRBV15
CATSRGQGNYQPQHF
>TRBV5-4
CASTGTGTSLEQYF
>TRBV29-1
CSVETSGSYEQYF
>TRBV6-5
CASSQIHVNNEQFF
>TRBV11-2
CASSLLQGLSTDTQYF
>TRBV7-9
CASSLFSGRANTGELFF
>TRBV11-2
CASSDGGRYQETQYF